The 18 T cell receptor beta chains below come from one sample, sequenced in a study of blood T cell repertoires in COVID-19. The method was immunoSEQ multiplex PCR; TCRdb's version includes in-frame clones alone and lacks a portion of them. The sample records around 130,000 clones, roughly 80% being singletons. The sequencing input was PBMCs or T cells enriched from blood (not recorded which). These TCRs come from a woman between 18 and 29 years old who had been exposed to COVID-19.

J is TRBJ2-7 and V is TRBV29-1, with TRBD1 identical over 7 bases. The length of the CDR3 is 16 residues. Germline trimming cut 1 base from V and 1 base from J; bases unmatched to any gene: 10. From germline, CDR1 is SQVTM and CDR2 ANQGSEA. As DNA, the CDR3 is TGCAGCGTTGAAGTAGAGGGACAGCAAAATTCCTACGAGCAGTACTTC. Encoded protein: CSVEVEGQQNSYEQYF.

The CDR3 nucleotides read TGCGCCAGCAGCTTGAGCCCAGGGGATGAGCAGTTCTTC. As protein: CASSLSPGDEQFF. This sequence joins TRBV5-1 and TRBJ2-1; D perhaps matches TRBD1 (6 bases). The CDR3 spans 13 residues. V shed 1 base and J shed 8 bases, with 10 bases lying between them. CDR1 is SGHRS and CDR2 is YFSETQ in the germline V gene.

This rearrangement joins TRBV4-2 to TRBJ1-2, with 9 positions matching TRBD1. With V trimmed by 2 bases and J by 5 bases, 12 bases remained unmatched. The CDR3 covers 17 residues. Germline-derived CDR1 and CDR2 are LGHNA and YNFKEQ. This CDR3 is CASSQSRKQGAGYGYTF. CDR3 bases: TGTGCCAGCAGCCAATCAAGAAAACAGGGGGCTGGTTATGGCTACACCTTC.

The chain joins TRBV6-4 to TRBJ2-1, with 10 bases matching TRBD2. Germline V gene sequence: CDR1 MRHNA, CDR2 SNTAGT. J gave up 6 bases and V 3 bases, and 8 bases lay outside the gene matches. This CDR3 has 16 amino acids. The CDR3 DNA is TGTGCCAGCAGTGAGGCTAGCGGGAGTTCAAGCAATGAGCAGTTCTTC. It codes for CASSEASGSSSNEQFF.

The rearrangement links TRBV7-9 to TRBJ2-5; maybe TRBD1 (5 bases). The germline V and J ends were trimmed by 1 base and 5 bases, with 14 bases remaining between them. Germline V CDR1 and CDR2: SEHNR, FQNEAQ (reference sequence). The CDR3 covers 15 residues. CDR3 amino acids: CASSLDMDSGETQYF. CDR3 nucleotide sequence: TGTGCCAGCAGCTTAGATATGGATTCAGGGGAGACCCAGTACTTC.

The chain is built from TRBV5-4 and TRBJ2-4; TRBD2 might be the D (7 bases). This CDR3 comprises 15 residues. V lost 2 bases and J lost 7, with 16 bases in between. CDR1 and CDR2 (germline): SGHNT, YYREEE (reference sequence). CDR3 protein: CASSLGGEGTNIQYF. The CDR3, as DNA: TGTGCCAGCAGCTTAGGGGGGGAGGGTACCAACATTCAGTACTTC.

This clone was seen once. The J gene is TRBJ1-2, the V gene TRBV27; 8 bases align to TRBD1. The ends lost 5 bases at V and 8 bases at J; junction bases unmatched: 19. In germline, CDR1 is MNHEY, CDR2 SMNVEV (reference sequence). CDR3 size: 17 residues. The CDR3 loop is CASSPSSPLRGHRGYTF. CDR3 coding DNA: TGTGCCAGCAGTCCCTCATCCCCCCTCAGGGGGCATAGGGGCTACACCTTC.

V is TRBV7-9 and J is TRBJ2-5, with TRBD2 identical over 13 bases. This CDR3 is 19 amino acids long. Germline V lookup: CDR1 SEHNR, CDR2 FQNEAQ (reference sequence). V shed 1 base, J shed 2 bases, and the junction held 10 bases outside the gene matches. The CDR3 spells CASSLDPGLAGVGQETQYF. The CDR3 DNA follows: TGTGCCAGCAGCTTAGACCCAGGACTAGCGGGAGTCGGTCAAGAGACCCAGTACTTC. The variable domain in full, completed from reference TRBV7-9 and TRBJ2-5, reads DTGVSQNPRHKITKRGQNVTFRCDPISEHNRLYWYRQTLGQGPEFLTYFQNEAQLEKSRLLSDRFSAERPKGSFSTLEIQRTEQGDSAMYLCASSLDPGLAGVGQETQYFGPGTRLLVL.

In its sample, this clone was seen many times. The CDR3 here is CASSKDRNTEAFF. The CDR3 DNA sequence: TGTGCCAGCAGCAAAGACAGGAACACTGAAGCTTTCTTT. The V gene is TRBV21-1, the J gene TRBJ1-1; the table assigns TRBD1, which was not confirmed against the DNA. TRBV21-1 is recorded as a pseudogene. There are 13 residues in the CDR3.

The CDR3 DNA reads as TGTGCCAGTACCCCGATAGCGGGAGGGGGCGGGGAGCTGTTTTTT. It encodes CASTPIAGGGGELFF. V and J are TRBV19 and TRBJ2-2; 11 bases agree with TRBD2. CDR1 and CDR2 (germline): LNHDA, SQIVND (reference sequence). J was trimmed by 7 bases and V by 7 bases; bases with no gene match: 8. The CDR3 spans 15 residues.

This chain connects TRBV27 to TRBJ2-7; 10 nucleotides agree with TRBD2. CDR3 size: 20 residues. The V gene end was trimmed by 2 bases and the J gene end by 0 bases; junction bases not matched to a gene: 16. The germline CDR1 and CDR2 sequences are MNHEY and SMNVEV (reference sequence). The CDR3 is CASSLRPLAGVSSNSYEQYF. In DNA form, the CDR3 reads TGTGCCAGCAGTTTACGACCCCTAGCGGGAGTCTCTAGCAACTCCTACGAGCAGTACTTC.

The V and J genes are TRBV20-1 and TRBJ1-2; D is unresolved. This CDR3 spans 10 amino acids. Germline loops: CDR1 DFQATT, CDR2 SNEGSKA (reference sequence). The germline V and J ends were trimmed by 5 bases and 3 bases, with 4 bases remaining between them. The CDR3 protein is CSAYDYGYTF. The CDR3 nucleotides read TGCAGTGCTTATGACTATGGCTACACCTTC.

V is TRBV29-1 and J is TRBJ1-1; D not resolved. V was shortened by 2 bases and J by 3 bases, with 13 bases between the two germline ends. Germline assignment: CDR1 SQVTM and CDR2 ANQGSEA. The CDR3 runs 14 residues. CDR3 bases: TGCAGCGTTGAAAGACTGTCCGGCGACACTGAAGCTTTCTTT. The encoded protein is CSVERLSGDTEAFF.

This clone was seen a handful of times. This rearrangement joins TRBV6-4 to TRBJ2-1; 11 nucleotides align to TRBD2. This CDR3 spans 15 amino acids. V lost 2 bases and J lost 7; bases outside the gene matches: 4. CDR1 and CDR2 from the germline V gene are MRHNA and SNTAGT. The CDR3 nucleotides are TGTGCCAGCAGTGACGGGACTAGCGGAGGTAATGAGCAGTTCTTC. Encoded protein: CASSDGTSGGNEQFF.

This clone turned up a few times. CDR3 loop: CASSQGNGLGTPLHF. CDR3 coding DNA: TGTGCCAGCAGCCAGGGGAACGGCCTCGGAACACCCCTCCACTTT. V gene TRBV27 combines with J gene TRBJ1-6; D perhaps matches TRBD1 (6 bases). V lost 6 bases, J lost 11 bases, and 20 bases lay in between. CDR1 is MNHEY and CDR2 is SMNVEV in the germline V gene (reference sequence). The CDR3 loop spans 15 amino acids.

This chain links TRBV5-1 with TRBJ1-1; the D gene is possibly TRBD1 (5 bases). With 0 bases removed from V and 6 bases from J, the gap between germline ends came to 9 bases. Germline lookup yields CDR1 SGHRS and CDR2 YFSETQ. This CDR3 has 13 amino acids. The CDR3: CASSLEGQAEAFF. Written as DNA, the CDR3 is TGCGCCAGCAGCTTGGAGGGGCAAGCTGAAGCTTTCTTT.

The V gene is TRBV4-2, the J gene TRBJ2-1; D may be TRBD2 (5 bases). The V gene's germline CDR1 is LGHNA and CDR2 YNFKEQ. V was shortened by 5 bases and J by 7 bases, with 12 bases between the two germline ends. This CDR3 region has 13 residues. CDR3 amino acids: CASSSRPGNEQFF. CDR3 nucleotide sequence: TGTGCCAGCAGCTCCCGACCGGGAAATGAGCAGTTCTTC.

The chain uses TRBV7-9 and TRBJ1-1; tentatively, D is TRBD1 (6 bases). This CDR3 has 15 residues. V lost 5 bases and J 4 bases, leaving 17 bases between the germline ends. Per the germline V gene, CDR1 is SEHNR and CDR2 is FQNEAQ (reference sequence). CDR3 in DNA: TGTGCCAGCAGCCAGCACCAGGGGATCCGCACTGAAGCTTTCTTT. The encoded protein is CASSQHQGIRTEAFF.